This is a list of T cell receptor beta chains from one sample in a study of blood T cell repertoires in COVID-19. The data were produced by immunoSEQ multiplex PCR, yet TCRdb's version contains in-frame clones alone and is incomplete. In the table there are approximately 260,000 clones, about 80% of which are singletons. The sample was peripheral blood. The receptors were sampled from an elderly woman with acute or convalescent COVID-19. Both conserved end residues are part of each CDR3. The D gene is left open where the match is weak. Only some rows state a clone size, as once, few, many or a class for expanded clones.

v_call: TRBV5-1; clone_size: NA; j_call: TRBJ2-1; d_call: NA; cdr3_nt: TGCGCCAGCAGCTTGGGCGGTAGTTCCAGAAATGAGCAGTTCTTC; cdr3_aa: CASSLGGSSRNEQFF
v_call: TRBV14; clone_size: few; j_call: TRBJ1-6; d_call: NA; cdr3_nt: TGTGCCAGCAGCACACGGACAGACAATTCACCCCTCCACTTT; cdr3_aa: CASSTRTDNSPLHF
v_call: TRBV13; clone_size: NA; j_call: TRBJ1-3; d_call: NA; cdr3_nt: TGTGCCAGCAGCTTAACTGGGGCGGACACCATATATTTT; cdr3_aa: CASSLTGADTIYF
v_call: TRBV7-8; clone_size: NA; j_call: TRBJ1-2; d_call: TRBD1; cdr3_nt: TGTGCCAGCAGCTACCCGGACAGGGGGAACTATGGCTACACCTTC; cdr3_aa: CASSYPDRGNYGYTF
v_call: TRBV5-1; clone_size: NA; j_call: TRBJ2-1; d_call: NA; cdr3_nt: TGCGCCAGCAGCTCCCTACTAACGAATGAGCAGTTCTTC; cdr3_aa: CASSSLLTNEQFF
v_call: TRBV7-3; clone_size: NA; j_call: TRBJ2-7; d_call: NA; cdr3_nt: TGTGCCAGCAGCTTAGGAGCAGGGTCGTCCTACGAGCAGTACTTC; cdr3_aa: CASSLGAGSSYEQYF
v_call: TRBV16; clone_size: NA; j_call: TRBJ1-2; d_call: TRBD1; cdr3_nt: TGTGCCAGCAGCCAAAGGACAGGGCGCTATAGGGGTTACTATGGCTACACCTTC; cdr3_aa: CASSQRTGRYRGYYGYTF
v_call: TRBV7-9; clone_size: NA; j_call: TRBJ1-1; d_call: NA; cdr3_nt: TGTGCCAGCAGCTTAGGGGACATGAACACTGAAGCTTTCTTT; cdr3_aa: CASSLGDMNTEAFF
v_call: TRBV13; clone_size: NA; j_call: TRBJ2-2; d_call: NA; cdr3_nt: TGTGCCAGCAGCCCGACCAGGGGTTGGACCGGGGAGCTGTTTTTT; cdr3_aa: CASSPTRGWTGELFF
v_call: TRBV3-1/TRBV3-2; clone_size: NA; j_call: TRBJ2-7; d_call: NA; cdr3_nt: TGTGCCAGCAGCCTCCACGGCTACGAGCAGTACTTC; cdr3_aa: CASSLHGYEQYF
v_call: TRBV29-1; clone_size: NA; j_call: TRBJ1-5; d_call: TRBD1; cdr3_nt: TGCAGCGTTGCAGAGGGGCAGGGGGGTCGGCCCCAGCATTTT; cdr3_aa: CSVAEGQGGRPQHF
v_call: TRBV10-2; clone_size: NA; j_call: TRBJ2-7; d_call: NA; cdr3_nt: TGCGCCAGCAGTGAGTCGACCAGGGCCGTCTACGAGCAGTACTTC; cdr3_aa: CASSESTRAVYEQYF
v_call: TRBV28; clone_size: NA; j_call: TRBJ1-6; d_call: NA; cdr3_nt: TGTGCCAGCAGTTTAGACAGCGCTAATTCACCCCTCCACTTT; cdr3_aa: CASSLDSANSPLHF
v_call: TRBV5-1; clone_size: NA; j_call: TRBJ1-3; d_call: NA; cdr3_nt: TGCGCCAGCAGCTTGGAATTCACCAGGGCAGGAAACACCATATATTTT; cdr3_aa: CASSLEFTRAGNTIYF
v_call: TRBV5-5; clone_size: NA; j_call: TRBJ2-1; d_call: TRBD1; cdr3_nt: TGTGCCAGCAGCCCGACAGGGGGCCCCTACAATGAGCAGTTCTTC; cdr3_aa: CASSPTGGPYNEQFF
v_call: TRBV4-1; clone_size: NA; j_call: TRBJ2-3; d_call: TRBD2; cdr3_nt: TGCGCCAGCAGCCAAGAGAAGGCTAGCGGGGGCCGGGGGGATACGCAGTATTTT; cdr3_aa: CASSQEKASGGRGDTQYF
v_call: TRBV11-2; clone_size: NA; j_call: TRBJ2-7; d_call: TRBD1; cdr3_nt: TGTGCCAGCAGCCCCGGGACAGGCTCCCGCTCCTACGAGCAGTACTTC; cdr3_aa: CASSPGTGSRSYEQYF
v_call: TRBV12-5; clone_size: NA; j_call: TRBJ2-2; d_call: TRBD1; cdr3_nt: TGTGCTAGTGGTTTGCGGACAGGGTCCGGGGAGCTGTTTTTT; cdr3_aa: CASGLRTGSGELFF
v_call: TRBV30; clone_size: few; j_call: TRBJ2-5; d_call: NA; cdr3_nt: TGTGCCTGGACACACGGACGGGACTTGACCCAGTACTTC; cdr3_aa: CAWTHGRDLTQYF
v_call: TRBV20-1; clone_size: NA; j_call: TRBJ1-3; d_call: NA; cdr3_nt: TGCAGTGTAAGGAGTGGAAACACCATATATTTT; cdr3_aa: CSVRSGNTIYF
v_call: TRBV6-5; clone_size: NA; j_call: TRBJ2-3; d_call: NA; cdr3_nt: TGTGCCAGCAGTCTCGAACCCACTAGCACAGATACGCAGTATTTT; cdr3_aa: CASSLEPTSTDTQYF
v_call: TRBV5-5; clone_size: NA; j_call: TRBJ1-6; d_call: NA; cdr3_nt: TGTGCCAGCAGCTCCGAAGGGCTAAGCGGCGGGGGATATTCACCCCTCCACTTT; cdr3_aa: CASSSEGLSGGGYSPLHF
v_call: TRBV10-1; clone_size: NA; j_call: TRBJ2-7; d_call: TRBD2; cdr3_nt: TGCGCCTCCGGGGGGGACACTAACTCCTACGAGCAGTACTTC; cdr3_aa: CASGGDTNSYEQYF
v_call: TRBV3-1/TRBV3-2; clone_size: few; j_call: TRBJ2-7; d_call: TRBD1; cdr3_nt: TGTGCCAGCAAACACAGGGGGTCCAGCGAGCAGTACTTC; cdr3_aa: CASKHRGSSEQYF
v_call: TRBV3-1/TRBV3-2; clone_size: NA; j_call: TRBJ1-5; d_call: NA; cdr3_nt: TGTGCCAGCAGCTTGGGGGCAGGGGCGGATCAGCCCCAGCATTTT; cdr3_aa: CASSLGAGADQPQHF
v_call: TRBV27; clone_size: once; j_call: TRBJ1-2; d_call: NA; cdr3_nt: TGTGCCAGCAGTACCCGAGGAGGGCCCTTAGATGGCTACACCTTC; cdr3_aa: CASSTRGGPLDGYTF
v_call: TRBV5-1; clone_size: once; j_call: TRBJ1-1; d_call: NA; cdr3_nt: TGCGCCAGCAGCTTCAGGGTGAACACTGAAGCTTTCTTT; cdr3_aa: CASSFRVNTEAFF
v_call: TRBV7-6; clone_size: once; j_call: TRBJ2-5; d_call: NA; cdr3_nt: TGTGCCAGCAGCCCGACTTTCCAAGAGACCCAGTACTTC; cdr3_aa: CASSPTFQETQYF